The clone carrying this TCR beta chain came up many times. The target antigen is unknown. The data were taken from a study of T cells after yellow fever vaccination. In the study overall: Researchers used SMART-Seq v4 Ultra Low Input to prepare fractions that had low cell numbers. Study findings and constraints: Abundant clonotypes from the bulk population could contaminate FACS-sorted repertoires.

Trimming took off 1 base at V and 4 bases at J, with 9 bases between the two ends. The CDR3 is made up of 13 amino acids. Germline loops: CDR1 DFQATT, CDR2 SNEGSKA (reference sequence). A universal primer site and UMIs were added as TCR cDNA was made by 5'RACE template switching. MiXCR was run by TCRdb on the 5' RACE reads, yielding one entry per CDR3 protein. This table has about 360,000 distinct CDR3 sequences, approximately 5.7% appearing once. This sample comprised PBMCs, obtained 5 days after the yellow fever booster vaccination. The receptor's source is a man aged 25-40 years who received the YFV17D yellow fever vaccine. V is TRBV20-1 and J is TRBJ2-3; no clear D. The DNA for the CDR3 is TGCAGTGCTAGAGCCCCCCCCGCAGATACGCAGTATTTT. Encoded protein: CSARAPPADTQYF.